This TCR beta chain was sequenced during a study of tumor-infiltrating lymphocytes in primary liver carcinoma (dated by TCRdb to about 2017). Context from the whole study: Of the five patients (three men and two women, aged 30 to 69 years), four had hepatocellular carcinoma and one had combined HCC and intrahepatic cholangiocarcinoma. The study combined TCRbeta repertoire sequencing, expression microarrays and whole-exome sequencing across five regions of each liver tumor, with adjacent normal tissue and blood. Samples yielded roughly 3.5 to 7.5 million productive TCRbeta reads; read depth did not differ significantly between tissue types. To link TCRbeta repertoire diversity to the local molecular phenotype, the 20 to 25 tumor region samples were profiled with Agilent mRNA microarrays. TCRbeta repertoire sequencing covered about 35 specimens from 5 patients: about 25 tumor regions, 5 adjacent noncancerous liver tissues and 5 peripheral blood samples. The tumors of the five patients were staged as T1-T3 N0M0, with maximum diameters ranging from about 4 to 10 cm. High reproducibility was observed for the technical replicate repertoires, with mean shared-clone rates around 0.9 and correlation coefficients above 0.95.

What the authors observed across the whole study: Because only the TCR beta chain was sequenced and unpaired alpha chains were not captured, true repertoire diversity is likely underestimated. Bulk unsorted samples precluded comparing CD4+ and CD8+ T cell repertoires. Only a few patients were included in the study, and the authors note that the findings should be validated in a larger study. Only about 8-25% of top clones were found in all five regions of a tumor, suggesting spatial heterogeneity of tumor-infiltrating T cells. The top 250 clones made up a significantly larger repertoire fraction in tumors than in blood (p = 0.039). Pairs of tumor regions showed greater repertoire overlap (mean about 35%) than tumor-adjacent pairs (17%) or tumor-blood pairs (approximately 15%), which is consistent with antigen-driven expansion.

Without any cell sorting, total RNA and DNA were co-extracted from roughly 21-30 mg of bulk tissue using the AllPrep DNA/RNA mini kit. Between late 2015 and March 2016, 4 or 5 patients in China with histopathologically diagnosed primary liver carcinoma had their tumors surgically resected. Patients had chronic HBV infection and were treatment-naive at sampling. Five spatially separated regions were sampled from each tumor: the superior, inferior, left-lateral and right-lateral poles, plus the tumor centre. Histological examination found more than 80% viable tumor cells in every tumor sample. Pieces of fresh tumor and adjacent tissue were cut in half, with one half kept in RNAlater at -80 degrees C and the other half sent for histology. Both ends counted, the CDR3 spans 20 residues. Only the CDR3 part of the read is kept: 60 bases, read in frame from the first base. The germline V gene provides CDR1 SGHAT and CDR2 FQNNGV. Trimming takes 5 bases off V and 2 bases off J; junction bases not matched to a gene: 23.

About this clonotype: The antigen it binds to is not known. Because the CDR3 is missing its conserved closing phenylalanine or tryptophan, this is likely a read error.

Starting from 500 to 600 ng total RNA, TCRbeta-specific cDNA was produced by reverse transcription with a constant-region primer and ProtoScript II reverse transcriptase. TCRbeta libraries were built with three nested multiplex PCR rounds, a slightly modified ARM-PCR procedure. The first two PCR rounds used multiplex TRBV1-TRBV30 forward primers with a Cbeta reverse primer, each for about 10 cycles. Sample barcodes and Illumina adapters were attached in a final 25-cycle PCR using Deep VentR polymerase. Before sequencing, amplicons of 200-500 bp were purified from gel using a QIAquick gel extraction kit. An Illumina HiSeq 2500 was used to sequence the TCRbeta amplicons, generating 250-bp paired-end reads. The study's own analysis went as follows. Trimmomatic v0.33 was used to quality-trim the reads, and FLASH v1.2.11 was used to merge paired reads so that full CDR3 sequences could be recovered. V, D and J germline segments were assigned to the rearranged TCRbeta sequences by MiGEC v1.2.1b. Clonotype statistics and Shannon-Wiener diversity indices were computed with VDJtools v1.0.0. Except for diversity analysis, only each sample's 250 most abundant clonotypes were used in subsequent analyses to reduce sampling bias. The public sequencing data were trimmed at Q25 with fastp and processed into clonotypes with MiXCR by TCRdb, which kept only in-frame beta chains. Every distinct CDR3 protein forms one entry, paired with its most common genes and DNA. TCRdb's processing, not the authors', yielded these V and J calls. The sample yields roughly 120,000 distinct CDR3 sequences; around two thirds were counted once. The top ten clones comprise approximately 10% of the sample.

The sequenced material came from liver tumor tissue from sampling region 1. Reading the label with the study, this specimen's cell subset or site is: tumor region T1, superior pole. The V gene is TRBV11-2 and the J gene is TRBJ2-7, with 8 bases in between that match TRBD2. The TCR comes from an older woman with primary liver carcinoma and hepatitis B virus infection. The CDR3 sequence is CASSAISRLARGHKPYEQYC. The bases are TGTGCCAGCAGCGCCATTTCCCGACTAGCGAGAGGGCATAAACCCTACGAGCAGTACTGC.